This T cell receptor beta chain was recovered during a study of blood T cell repertoires in COVID-19. At the level of the study: From the United States, Italy and Spain came samples of acute and convalescent COVID-19. PBMCs, B-cell-depleted T cells, or T cells provided the cDNA or gDNA that made up the material.

Sequencing used immunoSEQ multiplex PCR; TCRdb keeps in-frame clones, though not all of them. The sample includes under 350,000 clones, over 80% seen only once; the top ten take around 4.5%. V lost 6 bases, J lost 2 bases, and 8 bases stayed unmatched. CDR1 is MNHEY, CDR2 SMNVEV, per germline (reference sequence). CDR3 size: 15 residues. The specimen was peripheral blood. The genes are TRBV27 and TRBJ1-2, with 8 nucleotides matching TRBD1. The TCR comes from a man in his sixties who had recovered from COVID-19. CDR3 amino acids: CASRGGAGGNYGYTF. CDR3 DNA: TGTGCCAGCAGGGGGGGGGCAGGGGGCAACTATGGCTACACCTTC.